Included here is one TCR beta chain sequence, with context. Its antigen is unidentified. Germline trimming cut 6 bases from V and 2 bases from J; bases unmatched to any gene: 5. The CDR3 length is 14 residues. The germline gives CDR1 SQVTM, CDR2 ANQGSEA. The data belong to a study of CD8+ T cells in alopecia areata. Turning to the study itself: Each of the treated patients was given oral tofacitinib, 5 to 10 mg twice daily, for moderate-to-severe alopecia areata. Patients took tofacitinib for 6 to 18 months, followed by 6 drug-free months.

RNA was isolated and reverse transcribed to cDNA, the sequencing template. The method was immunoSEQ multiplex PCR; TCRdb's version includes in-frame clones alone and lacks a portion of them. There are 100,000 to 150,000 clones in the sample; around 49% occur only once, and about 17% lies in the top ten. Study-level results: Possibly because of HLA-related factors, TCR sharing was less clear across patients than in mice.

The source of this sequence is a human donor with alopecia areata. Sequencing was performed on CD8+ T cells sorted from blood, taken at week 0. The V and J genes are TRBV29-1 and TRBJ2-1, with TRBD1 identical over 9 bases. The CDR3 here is CSVSDRGAYNEQFF. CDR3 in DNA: TGCAGCGTCAGCGACAGGGGGGCCTACAATGAGCAGTTCTTC.